This section outlines one TCR beta chain sequence together with its context. The antigen remains unidentified. This entry comes from a study of early T cells in non-severe SARS-CoV-2 infection. Background on the study: Sequencing was performed on bulk RNA from unsorted whole blood, leaving chains unpaired. Whole-study results and caveats: Reliance on VDJdb matching favored anti-spike CD8 responses; private and CD4 specificities were missed.

This CDR3 has 14 amino acids. V lost 3 bases and J 4 bases, leaving 7 bases between the germline ends. Tagging with unique molecular identifiers was applied to individual cDNA molecules. TCRdb reanalysed the 5' RACE reads using MiXCR and keeps one entry per CDR3 protein. The sample contains 100,000 to 150,000 distinct CDR3 sequences, about 16% of which appear only once. This chain joins TRBV12-3 or TRBV12-4 and TRBJ2-6; D possibly matches TRBD1 or TRBD2 (5 bases each). Sequences were obtained from whole blood. The TCR comes from an adult who was a healthcare worker with PCR-confirmed SARS-CoV-2 infection or an uninfected control (not recorded which). Here the CDR3 DNA reads TGTGCCAGCAGTTTGGGGGAAGGGGCCAACGTCCTGACTTTC. This codes for CASSLGEGANVLTF.